These T cell receptor beta chains were read from a single sample in a study of T cell repertoires in cytomegalovirus infection. From the reads, TCRdb called clonotypes with MiXCR, one entry per CDR3 protein. The sample has a few hundred thousand distinct CDR3 sequences; 15% to 20% are singletons. The sample was PBMCs. Receptors were obtained from a human donor in good health (CMV status not recorded). Some clones in this sample may be carry-over from other donors' samples. CDR3s include the opening cysteine and the closing phenylalanine or tryptophan. The D gene is left open where the match is weak. Size is omitted from some rows. Given values are once, few, many or a class for expanded clones.

>TRBV29-1|-|TRBJ2-7|-
CSVQGGGREFYEQYF
TGCAGCGTTCAAGGGGGGGGACGGGAGTTTTACGAGCAGTACTTC
>TRBV25-1|-|TRBJ2-1|few
CASSEKGTQEQFF
TGTGCCAGCAGTGAAAAGGGGACTCAAGAGCAGTTCTTC
>TRBV25-1|-|TRBJ2-2|-
CASSEYRQNTGELFF
TGTGCCAGCAGTGAATATAGGCAGAACACCGGGGAGCTGTTTTTT
>TRBV7-9|-|TRBJ1-2|many
CASSYKIRGFGYGYTF
TGTGCCAGCAGCTACAAGATCCGGGGTTTTGGCTATGGCTACACCTTC
>TRBV4-2|TRBD1|TRBJ2-1|many
CASSLDRGEQFF
TGTGCCAGCAGCCTCGACAGGGGTGAGCAGTTCTTC
>TRBV19|-|TRBJ2-7|-
CASSINRGPYEQYF
TGTGCCAGCAGCATAAACCGGGGCCCCTACGAGCAGTACTTC
>TRBV4-1|-|TRBJ1-5|many
CASSQGILWPQPQHF
TGCGCCAGCAGCCAAGGGATACTTTGGCCCCAGCCCCAGCATTTT
>TRBV5-4|-|TRBJ2-5|-
CASRPTQGLETQYF
TGTGCCAGCCGACCCACACAGGGATTGGAGACCCAGTACTTC
>TRBV20-1|-|TRBJ2-1|many
CSALEGGSLFGEQFF
TGCAGTGCCCTCGAGGGCGGATCCCTCTTCGGTGAGCAGTTCTTC
>TRBV6-2/TRBV6-3|-|TRBJ2-1|many
CASSYSENNEQFF
TGTGCCAGCAGTTACTCGGAGAACAATGAGCAGTTCTTC
>TRBV7-2|TRBD2|TRBJ2-3|-
CASSLVPSGGTQDTQYF
TGTGCCAGCAGCTTAGTCCCTAGCGGGGGGACTCAAGATACGCAGTATTTT
>TRBV6-2/TRBV6-3|-|TRBJ2-3|-
CASRNQDPLRTDTQYF
TGTGCCAGCAGAAACCAGGACCCGCTGCGCACAGATACGCAGTATTTT
>TRBV30|-|TRBJ2-7|-
CAWSEGSGYEQYF
TGTGCCTGGAGTGAGGGATCAGGTTACGAGCAGTACTTC
>TRBV4-3|TRBD1|TRBJ2-7|-
CASSRDRQGTYEQYF
TGCGCCAGCAGCCGTGACCGACAGGGCACCTACGAGCAGTACTTC
>TRBV20-1|-|TRBJ2-1|few
CSARLATSYNEQFF
TGCAGTGCTAGACTAGCTACCTCCTACAATGAGCAGTTCTTC
>TRBV15|-|TRBJ2-1|many
CATEQERNEQFF
TGTGCCACCGAACAGGAACGCAATGAGCAGTTCTTC
>TRBV10-2|-|TRBJ1-2|-
CATHLAGTRDYGYTF
TGCGCCACCCACTTAGCCGGGACACGCGACTATGGCTACACCTTC
>TRBV3-1|-|TRBJ1-2|-
CASSQVAYLSGYTF
TGTGCCAGCAGCCAAGTGGCCTACCTTTCGGGCTACACCTTC
>TRBV5-4|-|TRBJ2-2|many
CASSLPTDTGELFF
TGTGCCAGCAGCTTGCCTACAGACACCGGGGAGCTGTTTTTT
>TRBV7-2|TRBD1|TRBJ1-4|many
CASSLRANRGEKLFF
TGTGCCAGCAGCTTACGGGCTAACAGGGGTGAAAAACTGTTTTTT
>TRBV2|TRBD1|TRBJ2-7|few
CASSDRGVQYF
TGTGCCAGCAGCGACAGGGGGGTGCAGTACTTC
>TRBV5-4|-|TRBJ2-1|-
CASSLETVYNEQFF
TGTGCCAGCAGCTTGGAGACAGTCTACAATGAGCAGTTCTTC
>TRBV3-1|-|TRBJ2-7|-
CASSQGGRAGRF
TGTGCCAGCAGCCAAGGTGGTCGTGCGGGAAGGTTC
>TRBV7-2|-|TRBJ2-1|-
CASSSHSSYNDQFF
TGTGCCAGCAGCTCACATAGCTCCTACAATGATCAGTTCTTC
>TRBV7-2|-|TRBJ1-5|many
CASSSLEGQPQHF
TGTGCCAGCAGCTCCCTAGAGGGTCAGCCCCAGCATTTT
>TRBV12-3/TRBV12-4|-|TRBJ2-6|-
CAIPRRGTVGSSGANVLTF
TGTGCCATCCCGCGGCGGGGGACAGTAGGTTCCTCTGGGGCCAACGTCCTGACTTTC
>TRBV2|-|TRBJ2-1|-
CASSEERLTYNEQFF
TGTGCCAGCAGTGAAGAGAGACTAACCTACAATGAGCAGTTCTTC
>TRBV18|TRBD2|TRBJ2-7|few
CASSPAGGLADEQYF
TGTGCCAGCTCACCTGCGGGAGGACTAGCTGACGAGCAGTACTTC
>TRBV2|-|TRBJ1-5|-
CASRRGGGGNQPQHF
TGTGCCAGCAGACGGGGGGGGGGGGGCAATCAGCCCCAGCATTTT
>TRBV5-1|-|TRBJ2-2|-
CASTGKNRGGSTGELFF
TGCGCCAGCACCGGAAAAAACAGGGGAGGTAGCACCGGGGAGCTGTTTTTT
>TRBV5-1|TRBD1|TRBJ1-2|-
CASSLEGQGHGYTF
TGCGCCAGCAGCTTGGAAGGACAGGGGCATGGCTACACCTTC
>TRBV12-3/TRBV12-4|TRBD2|TRBJ2-7|few
CARLLAAQRGEQYF
TGTGCCAGATTACTAGCGGCCCAAAGGGGCGAGCAGTACTTC
>TRBV20-1|-|TRBJ2-1|few
CSARDLKSGKQFF
TGCAGTGCTAGAGATCTCAAGTCCGGCAAGCAGTTCTTC
>TRBV4-3|TRBD1|TRBJ1-4|few
CASSQDWAGGEKLFF
TGCGCCAGCAGCCAAGATTGGGCAGGGGGTGAAAAACTGTTTTTT
>TRBV5-6|-|TRBJ2-7|few
CASSSVTGSYEQYF
TGTGCCAGCAGTTCGGTTACAGGGTCCTACGAGCAGTACTTC
>TRBV7-2|-|TRBJ1-6|many
CASSLEGRVENSPLHF
TGTGCCAGCAGCTTAGAGGGTCGGGTCGAAAATTCACCCCTCCACTTT
>TRBV6-5|-|TRBJ1-5|once
CASSSLTPPRPNQPQHF
TGTGCCAGCAGTTCTTTGACACCACCCCGGCCCAATCAGCCCCAGCATTTT
>TRBV12-3/TRBV12-4|-|TRBJ2-1|few
CASSPSRGNPNEQFF
TGTGCCAGCAGTCCGTCAAGGGGGAATCCTAATGAGCAGTTCTTC
>TRBV27|TRBD1|TRBJ2-7|-
CASSTAGTDIGVNEQYF
TGTGCCAGCAGTACTGCTGGGACAGATATCGGGGTGAACGAGCAGTACTTC
>TRBV7-2|-|TRBJ2-1|many
CASSIDKAPYNEQFF
TGTGCCAGCAGCATCGACAAGGCGCCCTACAATGAGCAGTTCTTC
>TRBV28|-|TRBJ2-5|many
CASSLSGGGYQETQYF
TGTGCCAGCAGTTTGAGTGGAGGCGGGTACCAAGAGACCCAGTACTTC